This T cell receptor (beta chain) was sequenced for a study of CD4 T cells in relation to SARS-CoV-2 and coronaviruses. Profiled with immunoSEQ multiplex PCR; TCRdb holds only in-frame clones, not every one. The sample holds under 20,000 clones, 75% to 85% seen once. Before the COVID-19 pandemic, during about 2011-2019, CD4+ T cells were taken from unexposed donors. CD4+ T cells were isolated from the cells after nine to eleven days of culture. Note on this clone: Its target is not known.

This CDR3 spans 16 amino acids. Trimming removed 3 bases at V and 1 base at J, with 14 bases between. Germline V CDR1 and CDR2: MNHNS, SASEGT. This receptor was obtained from a human donor in good health. Sample: CD4+ T cells from PBMCs, cultured in vitro. The V gene is TRBV6-1, the J gene TRBJ2-3, with unresolved D. The CDR3 loop is CASSDLLVGGTDTQYF. In nucleotides, the CDR3 is TGTGCCAGCAGTGATTTGCTAGTAGGCGGCACAGATACGCAGTATTTT.